The 21 T cell receptor beta chains below were found in one sample sequenced in a study of blood T cell repertoires in COVID-19. TCRdb's copy holds only in-frame clones and misses some; the assay was immunoSEQ multiplex PCR. The table shows under 350,000 clones, with about 86% occurring only once. Sequencing was performed on PBMCs or T cells enriched from blood (not recorded which). Receptors were obtained from a middle-aged woman with acute COVID-19.

The chain links TRBV3-1 (or the pseudogene TRBV3-2) to TRBJ1-5; tentative D call: TRBD1 (6 bases). V dropped 8 bases and J dropped 6 bases, with 14 bases sitting between them. CDR3 size: 13 residues. CDR1 is LGHDT, CDR2 YNNKEL, per germline (reference sequence). The CDR3 bases are TGTGCCAGCTCCTCTACAGGGACTCAGCCCCAGCATTTT. It specifies CASSSTGTQPQHF.

The rearrangement links TRBV5-1 to TRBJ2-3, with 8 bases identical to TRBD2. CDR3 size: 15 residues. CDR1 and CDR2 (germline): SGHRS, YFSETQ. V dropped 0 bases and J dropped 6; count of bases not matched to a gene: 6. The CDR3 DNA is TGCGCCAGCAGCTTGGGTTCGGCGGGAGGCGATACGCAGTATTTT. It is translated as CASSLGSAGGDTQYF.

The chain employs TRBV29-1 and TRBJ1-1, with 9 bases lining up with TRBD1. Germline V gene data show CDR1 as SQVTM and CDR2 as ANQGSEA. The V segment lost 6 bases and the J segment 3 bases; nucleotides outside the gene matches: 2. The CDR3 sequence is 12 residues long. CDR3 coding DNA: TGCAGCGTGGACAGGGGACACACTGAAGCTTTCTTT. Translated: CSVDRGHTEAFF.

The J gene is TRBJ1-2, the V gene TRBV6-5; the D gene is possibly TRBD1 (5 bases). CDR1 is MNHEY, CDR2 SVGAGI, per germline. V dropped 5 bases and J dropped 2 bases, with 9 bases sitting between them. CDR3 length equals 13 residues. The CDR3 bases are TGTGCCAGCAGTAGGGCAGGGAACTATGGCTACACCTTC. Its translation is CASSRAGNYGYTF.

This chain connects TRBV9 to TRBJ2-7, with TRBD1 identical over 8 bases. Per germline, CDR1 SGDLS and CDR2 YYNGEE. This CDR3 contains 15 residues. V dropped 0 bases and J dropped 6; count of bases not matched to a gene: 8. CDR3 DNA sequence: TGTGCCAGCAGCGTAGGGACAGGGCTTCTCGGCGAGCAGTACTTC. This encodes CASSVGTGLLGEQYF.

The chain joins TRBV5-4 to TRBJ1-2; D is uncertain. This CDR3 has 15 residues. Trimming cost V 0 bases and J 0 bases, with 9 bases left between them. Germline lookup yields CDR1 SGHNT and CDR2 YYREEE (reference sequence). The CDR3 DNA follows: TGTGCCAGCAGCTTGGAACGAGATGCTAACTATGGCTACACCTTC. It codes for CASSLERDANYGYTF.

This chain links TRBV2 with TRBJ2-1; D might be TRBD1 (5 bases). Between the trimmed V and J ends, which lost 3 bases and 4 bases, there was a span of 10 bases. CDR3 length: 14 amino acids. Germline CDR1 reads SNHLY; CDR2 reads FYNNEI. Written as DNA, the CDR3 is TGTGCCAGCAGTGACGGATACAGGTACAATGAGCAGTTCTTC. Translated, it gives CASSDGYRYNEQFF.

The chain recombines TRBV12-3 or TRBV12-4 with TRBJ2-3, with D uncertain. This CDR3 has 13 residues. Trimming shortened V by 6 bases and J by 2 bases, and 9 bases separated the two germline ends. CDR3 sequence reads: CASSRLSTDTQYF. The CDR3 DNA reads as TGTGCCAGCAGCCGCCTATCCACAGATACGCAGTATTTT.

The rearrangement links TRBV5-5 to TRBJ2-1; TRBD1 matches at 12 bases. Germline-derived CDR1 and CDR2 are SGHKS and YYEKEE (reference sequence). The CDR3 contains 14 residues. The trim removed 4 bases at V and 9 bases at J, leaving 5 bases unmatched. The CDR3 region has the DNA TGTGCCAGCAGCCGAAGGGACAGGGGGCGTGAGCAGTTCTTC. This encodes CASSRRDRGREQFF.

The J gene is TRBJ2-3, the V gene TRBV11-3; TRBD1 agrees at 10 bases. This CDR3 comprises 16 residues. V dropped 5 bases and J dropped 4; count of bases not matched to a gene: 9. Germline assignment: CDR1 SGHNT and CDR2 YENEEA. CDR3: CASSQRTGGMSDTQYF. The CDR3 DNA reads as TGTGCCAGCAGCCAACGGACAGGGGGAATGTCAGATACGCAGTATTTT.

This clone was observed a handful of times. The chain recombines TRBV6-5 with TRBJ1-2; tentative D call: TRBD1 (5 bases). The V end was cut by 10 bases, the J end by 4 bases, with 13 bases between. The V gene's germline CDR1 is MNHEY and CDR2 SVGAGI. The CDR3 is 12 residues long. CDR3 residues: CATSGGTYGYTF. In nucleotides, the CDR3 is TGTGCCACCTCCGGGGGGACCTATGGCTACACCTTC.

Here the CDR3 reads CASSQGTGENEKLFF. CDR3 DNA: TGTGCCAGCAGCCAAGGGACAGGGGAAAATGAAAAACTGTTTTTT. The chain combines TRBV5-8 with TRBJ1-4; TRBD1 matches at 10 bases. Germline V lookup: CDR1 SGHTS, CDR2 YDEGEE. V lost 4 bases to trimming and J lost 5 bases; unmatched junction nucleotides: 5. The CDR3 has 15 amino acids.

This chain uses TRBV2 with TRBJ2-4; D gene ambiguous. CDR1 SNHLY and CDR2 FYNNEI come from the germline V gene. This CDR3 comprises 15 residues. The V end lost 5 bases, the J end lost 6 bases, and 17 bases lay between the germline ends. The CDR3 nucleotides are TGTGCCAGCAGTTTCTTCGTCCAACTCACAAACATTCAGTACTTC. Translation gives CASSFFVQLTNIQYF.

This chain uses TRBV19 with TRBJ2-1; 8 bases map to TRBD1. Germline V gives CDR1 LNHDA, CDR2 SQIVND (reference sequence). This CDR3 has 14 residues. The ends lost 6 bases at V and 7 bases at J; junction bases unmatched: 8. This chain's CDR3 is CASRETGDMNEQFF. The CDR3 nucleotides read TGTGCCAGTAGAGAGACAGGGGATATGAATGAGCAGTTCTTC.

This clone was seen a handful of times. J is TRBJ1-4 and V is TRBV18; no clear D gene. Between the trimmed V and J ends, which lost 2 bases and 6 bases, there was a span of 13 bases. Looked up from germline, CDR1 is KGHSH and CDR2 is LQKENI. The CDR3 consists of 15 residues. CDR3 sequence (DNA): TGTGCCAGCTCACCATCAGCAGGTGTTTATGAAAAACTGTTTTTT. Translating it yields CASSPSAGVYEKLFF.

In regard to this clone: The sample holds other DNA sequences that translate to the same CDR3. V and J are TRBV3-1 (or the pseudogene TRBV3-2) and TRBJ1-5; weak D call: TRBD1 (5 bases). Germline V CDR1 and CDR2: LGHDT, YNNKEL (reference sequence). Trimming shortened V by 3 bases and J by 7 bases, and 13 bases separated the two germline ends. The CDR3 spans 14 residues. The CDR3, as DNA: TGTGCCAGCAGCCAGGCGGGGGGTAGCCAGCCCCAGCATTTT. It yields the protein CASSQAGGSQPQHF.

The V call is TRBV5-4, the J call TRBJ1-1, with 8 bases matching TRBD1. Trimming cost V 0 bases and J 5 bases; bases outside gene matches: 6. The germline V gene encodes CDR1 SGHNT and CDR2 YYREEE (reference sequence). The CDR3 loop spans 15 amino acids. This CDR3 reads CASSLGGQGGTEAFF. The CDR3 coding sequence is TGTGCCAGCAGCTTGGGAGGACAGGGAGGAACTGAAGCTTTCTTT.

The chain couples TRBV11-3 to TRBJ2-1; D remains ambiguous. Trimming shortened V by 1 base and J by 1 base, and 8 bases separated the two germline ends. The CDR3 consists of 15 residues. Germline V gene lookup returns CDR1 SGHNT and CDR2 YENEEA. CDR3 amino acids: CASSLGSISYNEQFF. The CDR3, as DNA: TGTGCCAGCAGCTTAGGCTCTATATCCTACAATGAGCAGTTCTTC.

V usage is TRBV19 and J usage is TRBJ1-5, with D possibly matching TRBD1 (5 bases). The V end was cut by 4 bases, the J end by 6 bases, with 13 bases between. CDR1 and CDR2 from the germline V gene are LNHDA and SQIVND (reference sequence). CDR3 length: 14 residues. The CDR3 protein is CASSTQGPGQPQHF. For the CDR3, the DNA is TGTGCCAGTAGTACTCAGGGCCCGGGTCAGCCCCAGCATTTT.

The chain has TRBV7-9 and TRBJ1-2, with TRBD1 matching over 8 bases. CDR1 and CDR2 from the germline V gene are SEHNR and FQNEAQ (reference sequence). V lost 4 bases, J lost 0 bases, and 4 bases stayed unmatched. This CDR3 is built from 15 residues. The CDR3 coding sequence is TGTGCCAGCAGCTCACCGGGACAGGCTAACTATGGCTACACCTTC. This gives the protein CASSSPGQANYGYTF.

The rearrangement links TRBV4-3 to TRBJ2-7; the D gene is possibly TRBD1 (5 bases). CDR1 is LGHNA and CDR2 is YSLEER in the germline V gene. Trimming left V 4 bases short and J 2 bases short, with 18 bases between. The CDR3 loop spans 16 amino acids. The CDR3 DNA reads as TGCGCCAGCAGCCCGGCGTGGGGCGTCCCCACCTACGAGCAGTACTTC. As protein: CASSPAWGVPTYEQYF.